The 19 T cell receptor beta chains listed next were all sequenced from one sample in a study of blood T cell repertoires in COVID-19 (dated by TCRdb to the early 2020s). The method was the immunoSEQ multiplex PCR assay. TCRdb obtained this table from immuneACCESS and retained in-frame rearrangements with V and J assigned. These tables miss some clones; where compared with another copy, unresolved V genes account for less than half of the shortfall, and the remainder is unexplained. The sample table lists fewer than 30,000 clones, over 75% of them with a count of one. The ten largest clones add up to 40% to 65% of the sample. The sample was peripheral blood. These receptors were collected from a man aged 50 or older with active or convalescent COVID-19.

The rearrangement links TRBV5-1 to TRBJ2-5, with 11 bases lining up with TRBD2. The germline gives CDR1 SGHRS, CDR2 YFSETQ. The ends lost 7 bases at V and 5 bases at J; junction bases unmatched: 13. This CDR3 region has 16 residues. The CDR3 reads CASSPLAGDPRETQYF. Here the CDR3 DNA reads TGCGCCAGCTCCCCACTAGCGGGGGACCCCAGGGAGACCCAGTACTTC.

The CDR3 protein is CASSDSGGTDTQYF. CDR3 bases: TGTGCCAGCAGTGACTCAGGGGGCACAGATACGCAGTATTTT. The V call is TRBV6-4, the J call TRBJ2-3; D may be TRBD1 (5 bases). Germline V CDR1 and CDR2: MRHNA, SNTAGT. V was pared by 0 bases and J by 1 base, with 5 bases between. The CDR3 is 14 amino acids.

This chain's CDR3 is CASGQGSEKLFF. CDR3 sequence (DNA): TGTGCCAGCGGGCAGGGGAGTGAAAAACTGTTTTTT. The gene calls are TRBV6-6 and TRBJ1-4; perhaps TRBD1 as D (6 bases). The germline V and J ends were trimmed by 8 bases and 7 bases, with 11 bases remaining between them. CDR3 length equals 12 residues. Germline V gene sequence: CDR1 MNHNY, CDR2 SVGAGI (reference sequence).

The chain joins TRBV10-3 to TRBJ1-1; 8 nucleotides match TRBD1. CDR3 length equals 13 residues. V lost 9 bases, J lost 1 base, and 4 bases stayed unmatched. The V gene's germline CDR1 is ENHRY and CDR2 SYGVKD. CDR3 loop: CAISRGQNTEAFF. The CDR3 bases are TGTGCCATTTCCAGGGGGCAGAACACTGAAGCTTTCTTT.

The chain uses TRBV24-1 and TRBJ1-2; possible D gene TRBD1, 6 bases. The CDR3 is made up of 15 amino acids. Trimming left V 5 bases short and J 4 bases short, with 16 bases between. Germline CDR1 reads KGHDR; CDR2 reads SFDVKD. This CDR3 reads CATSGGGTGGYGYTF. The CDR3 DNA reads TGTGCCACCAGTGGGGGGGGCACGGGAGGCTATGGCTACACCTTC.

This CDR3 reads CASSQDLRGPSYEQYF. The CDR3 DNA is TGTGCCAGCAGCCAAGATTTGCGGGGGCCCTCCTACGAGCAGTACTTC. The chain combines TRBV3-1 (or the pseudogene TRBV3-2) with TRBJ2-7, with D maybe TRBD2 (7 bases). The germline V gene encodes CDR1 LGHDT and CDR2 YNNKEL (reference sequence). The ends were cut back, 0 bases at V and 0 bases at J, with 12 bases in the middle. The length of the CDR3 is 16 residues.

The chain uses TRBV5-1 and TRBJ2-7; D is uncertain. The germline gives CDR1 SGHRS, CDR2 YFSETQ. The CDR3 covers 13 residues. The V and J ends lost 2 bases and 2 bases respectively, with 8 bases between them. CDR3 loop: CASSFEQPYEQYF. CDR3 DNA sequence: TGCGCCAGCAGCTTTGAACAGCCCTACGAGCAGTACTTC.

V usage is TRBV10-2 and J usage is TRBJ2-5; D perhaps matches TRBD1 (6 bases). Between the trimmed V and J ends, which lost 2 bases and 5 bases, there was a span of 9 bases. The CDR3 length is 13 residues. Germline assignment: CDR1 WSHSY and CDR2 SAAADI. The CDR3 bases are TGCGCCAGCAGTGAGCAGGGGCCCGAGACCCAGTACTTC. Protein: CASSEQGPETQYF.

V is TRBV11-2 and J is TRBJ2-1, with D possibly being TRBD2 (6 bases). Trimming stripped 2 bases from V and 1 base from J, with 6 bases between. This CDR3 has 14 residues. Germline-derived CDR1 and CDR2 are SGHAT and FQNNGV. This chain's CDR3 is CASSLLASYNEQFF. Written as DNA, the CDR3 is TGTGCCAGCAGCTTACTAGCGTCCTACAATGAGCAGTTCTTC.

This clone is a singleton in its sample. This chain uses TRBV5-1 with TRBJ2-5; D gene unclear. Germline CDR1 SGHRS, CDR2 YFSETQ. The CDR3 covers 13 residues. With 7 bases removed from V and 2 bases from J, the gap between germline ends came to 12 bases. This CDR3 reads CASAFTSQETQYF. DNA of the CDR3: TGCGCCAGCGCCTTCACGAGTCAAGAGACCCAGTACTTC.

The chain has TRBV12-3 or TRBV12-4 and TRBJ2-1; weak D call: TRBD1 (5 bases). CDR3 length: 13 amino acids. V lost 6 bases and J 9 bases, leaving 15 bases between the germline ends. CDR3 region: CASRRGSRSEQFF. Written as DNA, the CDR3 is TGTGCCAGCAGAAGGGGATCACGGAGTGAGCAGTTCTTC.

This chain connects TRBV5-1 to TRBJ2-7; 10 nucleotides line up with TRBD2. The germline V gene encodes CDR1 SGHRS and CDR2 YFSETQ. The length of the CDR3 is 15 residues. Germline trimming cut 4 bases from V and 5 bases from J; bases unmatched to any gene: 9. This chain's CDR3 is CASSRTSGDRDEQYF. The CDR3 DNA follows: TGCGCCAGCAGCAGAACTAGCGGGGATAGGGACGAGCAGTACTTC.

This clone was detected only once. This chain connects TRBV4-1 to TRBJ1-1; the D gene is possibly TRBD1 (5 bases). V lost 1 base, J lost 10 bases, and 10 bases lay in between. Germline CDR1 MGHRA, CDR2 YSYEKL. CDR3 size: 12 residues. In nucleotides, the CDR3 is TGCGCCAGCAGCCAAGTTACCGGGGGAGCTTTCTTT. Protein: CASSQVTGGAFF.

This chain connects TRBV28 to TRBJ1-1, with D hard to call. V dropped 2 bases and J dropped 4 bases, with 17 bases sitting between them. The germline gives CDR1 MDHEN, CDR2 SYDVKM. This CDR3 is 16 amino acids long. CDR3: CASSLIHSKRGTEAFF. The CDR3 DNA sequence: TGTGCCAGCAGTTTAATCCACTCTAAACGGGGCACTGAAGCTTTCTTT. The entire variable domain, with the rest obtained from reference TRBV28 and TRBJ1-1, is as follows: DVKVTQSSRYLVKRTGEKVFLECVQDMDHENMFWYRQDPGLGLRLIYFSYDVKMKEKGDIPEGYSVSREKKERFSLILESASTNQTSMYLCASSLIHSKRGTEAFFGQGTRLTVV.

The CDR3 coding sequence is TGTGCCAGCAGTGATAGAAACAATCAGCCCCAGCATTTT. Translated: CASSDRNNQPQHF. The chain joins TRBV25-1 to TRBJ1-5; no reliable D call. Between the trimmed V and J ends, which lost 3 bases and 3 bases, there was a span of 6 bases. Per the germline V gene, CDR1 is MGHDK and CDR2 is SYGVNS. This CDR3 region has 13 residues.

The chain employs TRBV13 and TRBJ2-1; 7 nucleotides match TRBD2. Losses at the gene ends were 5 bases for V and 0 bases for J; bases not matched to a gene: 4. Germline assignment: CDR1 PRHDT and CDR2 FYEKMQ (reference sequence). The CDR3 extends over 15 amino acids. The CDR3 DNA reads as TGTGCCAGCAGCCCGGGACTAAGCTCCTACAATGAGCAGTTCTTC. Its protein product is CASSPGLSSYNEQFF.

The genes are TRBV5-4 and TRBJ2-7; 11 bases match TRBD2. The CDR3 runs 16 residues. The V gene's germline CDR1 is SGHNT and CDR2 YYREEE (reference sequence). The trim removed 4 bases at V and 3 bases at J, leaving 9 bases unmatched. The CDR3 DNA reads TGTGCCAGCAGCGGGTACTACGGGACTAGCGGCTACGAGCAGTACTTC. Encoded protein: CASSGYYGTSGYEQYF.

V and J are TRBV14 and TRBJ2-5; 10 bases map to TRBD1. The V segment lost 5 bases and the J segment 4 bases; nucleotides outside the gene matches: 13. The germline gives CDR1 SGHDN, CDR2 FVKESK. This CDR3 is 17 amino acids long. CDR3 in amino acids: CASSKNAGTGVGETQYF. For the CDR3, the DNA is TGTGCCAGCAGCAAGAACGCCGGGACAGGGGTAGGAGAGACCCAGTACTTC.

This rearrangement joins TRBV6-1 to TRBJ2-1, with 9 positions matching TRBD2. From germline, CDR1 is MNHNS and CDR2 SASEGT. Losses at the gene ends were 2 bases for V and 9 bases for J; bases not matched to a gene: 5. The CDR3 runs 14 residues. This CDR3 reads CASSELAGISEQFF. The DNA for the CDR3 is TGTGCCAGCAGTGAACTAGCGGGGATCAGTGAGCAGTTCTTC.